This is a list of T cell receptor beta chains from one sample in a study of shared clonotypes between healthy human individuals. Here immunoSEQ multiplex PCR was the method, and the copy in TCRdb shows in-frame clones only, minus some. The table lists around 320,000 clones, 80% to 90% of them singletons. The specimen sequenced was memory CD8+ T cells sorted from blood. These receptors were obtained from a man between 18 and 35 years old in good health. Each CDR3 is given with its conserved first and last residue. A D gene is named only where the DNA matches it firmly. A row's size may be missing; if present it is once, few, many or a size class.

>NA|TRBD1|TRBJ1-2|TRBV29-1
CSARDSANYGYTF
TGCAGCGCCCGGGACAGTGCGAACTATGGCTACACCTTC
>NA|NA|TRBJ2-3|TRBV11-2
CASSFHLGISTDTQYF
TGTGCCAGCAGCTTTCACCTGGGGATAAGCACAGATACGCAGTATTTT
>NA|TRBD1|TRBJ2-7|TRBV28
CASSFRDRDYEQYF
TGTGCCAGCAGTTTCAGGGACAGGGACTACGAGCAGTACTTC
>NA|NA|TRBJ1-1|TRBV27
CASSRRVLAAVTEAFF
TGTGCCAGCAGCCGCCGCGTTTTAGCAGCGGTCACTGAAGCTTTCTTT
>NA|TRBD2|TRBJ2-7|TRBV5-1
CASSLWLAGPPKAYEQYF
TGCGCCAGCAGCTTGTGGTTAGCGGGACCTCCAAAGGCCTACGAGCAGTATTTC
>NA|NA|TRBJ2-5|TRBV5-6
CASSSSAETQYF
TGTGCCAGCAGCTCGTCAGCGGAGACCCAGTACTTC
>NA|TRBD2|TRBJ2-1|TRBV7-9
CASSLTSGEQFF
TGTGCCAGCAGCCTTACTAGCGGGGAGCAGTTCTTC
>NA|NA|TRBJ2-1|TRBV30
CAWSPLSEQFF
TGTGCCTGGAGCCCCTTGAGTGAGCAGTTCTTC
>NA|NA|TRBJ2-3|TRBV4-1
CASSQVSTDTQYF
TGCGCCAGCAGCCAAGTTAGCACAGATACGCAGTATTTT
>NA|TRBD1|TRBJ2-7|TRBV7-9
CASSLFAGQGPYEQYF
TGTGCCAGCAGCTTATTCGCGGGACAGGGGCCCTACGAGCAGTACTTC
>NA|NA|TRBJ1-2|TRBV29-1
CSAGQGNYGYTF
TGCAGCGCCGGACAAGGGAACTATGGCTACACCTTC
>NA|NA|TRBJ2-2|TRBV9
CASSVGSLAHSGELFF
TGTGCCAGCAGCGTAGGAAGCCTAGCGCACAGTGGGGAGCTGTTTTTT
>NA|NA|TRBJ1-5|TRBV27
CASSFSAAGQPQHF
TGTGCCAGCAGTTTTTCGGCCGCGGGTCAGCCCCAGCATTTT
>NA|TRBD1|TRBJ2-7|TRBV5-6
CASSFRDSAFEQYF
TGTGCCAGCAGCTTCCGGGACAGTGCCTTTGAGCAGTACTTC
>NA|NA|TRBJ2-5|TRBV7-9
CASSSGSGETQYF
TGTGCCAGCAGCTCAGGGTCTGGAGAGACCCAGTACTTC
>few|TRBD1|TRBJ2-7|TRBV7-9
CASTFPAGTVGSYEQYF
TGTGCCAGCACCTTCCCCGCCGGGACAGTCGGCTCCTACGAGCAGTACTTC
>NA|NA|TRBJ1-4|TRBV18
CASSSMLQENEKLFF
TGTGCCAGCTCAAGTATGTTACAGGAGAATGAAAAACTGTTTTTT
>NA|NA|TRBJ2-7|TRBV10-3
CAISAEGTISEQYF
TGTGCCATCAGTGCGGAGGGGACCATCTCCGAGCAGTACTTC
>NA|TRBD1|TRBJ1-1|TRBV28
CASILTGGTTEAFF
TGTGCCAGCATCCTGACAGGGGGTACCACTGAAGCTTTCTTT
>NA|NA|TRBJ1-2|TRBV11-2
CASGPPTRGYTF
TGTGCCAGCGGCCCTCCGACACGGGGCTACACCTTC
>NA|NA|TRBJ2-7|TRBV7-8
CASSPTYEQYF
TGTGCCAGCAGCCCCACCTACGAGCAGTACTTC
>NA|NA|TRBJ2-5|TRBV4-1
CASSQDPPGGLQETQYF
TGCGCCAGCAGCCAAGATCCGCCAGGGGGGTTACAAGAGACCCAGTACTTC
>NA|TRBD2|TRBJ2-3|TRBV4-1
CASSQGLAGSTDTQYF
TGCGCCAGCAGCCAGGGACTAGCGGGTAGCACAGATACGCAGTATTTT
>NA|NA|TRBJ1-4|TRBV7-9
CASSEWLPTNEKLFF
TGTGCCAGCAGTGAGTGGCTACCAACTAATGAAAAACTGTTTTTT
>once|NA|TRBJ2-1|TRBV6-6
CASSYSGEQFF
TGTGCCAGCAGTTACTCCGGTGAGCAGTTCTTC
>NA|NA|TRBJ1-5|TRBV2
CASSEGLEYSNQPQHF
TGTGCCAGCAGCGAAGGACTCGAGTATAGCAATCAGCCCCAGCATTTT